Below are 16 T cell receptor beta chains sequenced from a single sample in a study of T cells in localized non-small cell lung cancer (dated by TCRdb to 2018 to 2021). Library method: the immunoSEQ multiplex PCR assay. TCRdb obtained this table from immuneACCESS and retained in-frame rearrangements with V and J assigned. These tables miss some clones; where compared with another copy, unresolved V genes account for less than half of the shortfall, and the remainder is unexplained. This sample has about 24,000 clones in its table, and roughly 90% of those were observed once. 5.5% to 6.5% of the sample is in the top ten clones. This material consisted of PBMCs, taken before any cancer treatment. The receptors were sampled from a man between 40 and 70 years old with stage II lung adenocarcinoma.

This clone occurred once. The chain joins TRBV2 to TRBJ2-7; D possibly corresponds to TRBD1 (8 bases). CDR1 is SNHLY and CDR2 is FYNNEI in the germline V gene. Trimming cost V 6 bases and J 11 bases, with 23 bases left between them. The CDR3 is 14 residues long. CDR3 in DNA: TGTGCCAGCAGCTCCCCCCCGGGACAGGCGGGGGAGTACTTC. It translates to CASSSPPGQAGEYF.

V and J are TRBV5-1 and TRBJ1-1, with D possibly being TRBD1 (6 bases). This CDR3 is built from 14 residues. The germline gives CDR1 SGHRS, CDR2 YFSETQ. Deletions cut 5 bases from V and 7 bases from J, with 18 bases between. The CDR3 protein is CASRPAGPDSEAFF. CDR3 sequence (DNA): TGCGCCAGCAGACCGGCGGGACCGGACAGTGAAGCTTTCTTT.

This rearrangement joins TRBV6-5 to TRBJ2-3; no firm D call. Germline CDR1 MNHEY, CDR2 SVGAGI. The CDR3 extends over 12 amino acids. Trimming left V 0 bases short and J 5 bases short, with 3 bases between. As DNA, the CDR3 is TGTGCCAGCAGTTACTCGAAAGATACGCAGTATTTT. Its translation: CASSYSKDTQYF.

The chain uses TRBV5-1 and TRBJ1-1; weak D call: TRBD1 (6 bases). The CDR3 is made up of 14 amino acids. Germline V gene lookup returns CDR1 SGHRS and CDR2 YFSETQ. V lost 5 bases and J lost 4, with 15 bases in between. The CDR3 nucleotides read TGCGCCAGCAGGCGGGTTACAGGGAGCACTGAAGCTTTCTTT. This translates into CASRRVTGSTEAFF.

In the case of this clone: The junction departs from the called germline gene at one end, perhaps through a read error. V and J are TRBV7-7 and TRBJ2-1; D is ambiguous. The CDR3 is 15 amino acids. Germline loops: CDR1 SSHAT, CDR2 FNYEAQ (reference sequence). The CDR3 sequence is CASSLTASSYNEQFF. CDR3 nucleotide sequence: TGTGCTAGCAGCTTAACGGCGAGCTCCTACAATGAGCAGTTCTTC.

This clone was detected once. The CDR3 sequence is CASSQTGANEKLFF. The CDR3 DNA sequence: TGTGCCAGCAGCCAGACAGGGGCGAATGAAAAACTGTTTTTT. V and J are TRBV5-4 and TRBJ1-4, with 8 bases that match TRBD1. This CDR3 is 14 amino acids long. V dropped 4 bases and J dropped 5; count of bases not matched to a gene: 4. Germline-derived CDR1 and CDR2 are SGHNT and YYREEE (reference sequence).

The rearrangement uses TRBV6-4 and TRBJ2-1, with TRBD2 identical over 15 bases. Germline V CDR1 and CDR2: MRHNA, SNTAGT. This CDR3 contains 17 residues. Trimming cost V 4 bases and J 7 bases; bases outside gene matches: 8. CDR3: CASSGTSGRAPRNEQFF. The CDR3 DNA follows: TGTGCCAGCAGTGGGACTAGCGGGAGGGCCCCACGGAATGAGCAGTTCTTC.

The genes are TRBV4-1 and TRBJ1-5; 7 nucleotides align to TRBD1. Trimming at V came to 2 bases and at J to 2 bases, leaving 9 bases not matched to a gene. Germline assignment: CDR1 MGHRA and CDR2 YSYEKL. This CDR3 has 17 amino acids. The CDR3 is CASSQQGRGLGNQPQHF. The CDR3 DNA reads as TGCGCCAGCAGCCAACAAGGGAGGGGGCTGGGCAATCAGCCCCAGCATTTT.

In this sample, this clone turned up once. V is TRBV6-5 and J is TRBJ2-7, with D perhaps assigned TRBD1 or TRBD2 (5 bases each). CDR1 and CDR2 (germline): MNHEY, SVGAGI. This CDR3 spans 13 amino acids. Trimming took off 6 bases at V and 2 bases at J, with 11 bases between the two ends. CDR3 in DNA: TGTGCCAGCAGGAGGGCAGGGCCCTACGAGCAGTACTTC. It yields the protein CASRRAGPYEQYF.

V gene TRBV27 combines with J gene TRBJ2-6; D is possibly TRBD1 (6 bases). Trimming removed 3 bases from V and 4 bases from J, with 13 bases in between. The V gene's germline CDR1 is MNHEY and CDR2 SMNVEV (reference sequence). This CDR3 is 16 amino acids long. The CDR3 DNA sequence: TGTGCCAGCAGTTTTTCAGGGGCAGGAGGGGCCAACGTCCTGACTTTC. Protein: CASSFSGAGGANVLTF.

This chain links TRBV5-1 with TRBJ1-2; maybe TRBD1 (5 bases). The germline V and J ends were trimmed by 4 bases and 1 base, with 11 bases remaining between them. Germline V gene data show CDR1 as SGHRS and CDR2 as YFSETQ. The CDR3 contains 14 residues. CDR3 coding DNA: TGCGCCAGCAGCACCCGAGGGGATAACTATGGCTACACCTTC. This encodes CASSTRGDNYGYTF. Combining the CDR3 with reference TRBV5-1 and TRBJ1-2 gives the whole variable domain KAGVTQTPRYLIKTRGQQVTLSCSPISGHRSVSWYQQTPGQGLQFLFEYFSETQRNKGNFPGRFSGRQFSNSRSEMNVSTLELGDSALYLCASSTRGDNYGYTFGSGTRLTVV.

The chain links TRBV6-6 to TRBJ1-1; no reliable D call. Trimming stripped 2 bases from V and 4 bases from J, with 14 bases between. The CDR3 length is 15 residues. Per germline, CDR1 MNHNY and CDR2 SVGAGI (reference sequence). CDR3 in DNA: TGTGCCAGCAGTTACCTTGCTCGGTTGGGCACTGAAGCTTTCTTT. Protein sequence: CASSYLARLGTEAFF.

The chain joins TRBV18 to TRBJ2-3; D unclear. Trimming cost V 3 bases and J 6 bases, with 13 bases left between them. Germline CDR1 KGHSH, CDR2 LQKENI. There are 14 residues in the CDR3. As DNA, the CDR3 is TGTGCCAGCTCACCCTCGGTGGGTTGGGATACGCAGTATTTT. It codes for CASSPSVGWDTQYF.

CDR3 sequence reads: CASSALAGTGLAEQFF. CDR3 bases: TGTGCCAGCTCAGCTTTGGCGGGGACTGGGCTTGCGGAGCAGTTCTTC. The chain combines TRBV5-6 with TRBJ2-1; maybe TRBD2 (6 bases). The CDR3 has 16 residues. Trimming took 7 bases from V and 10 from J, leaving 27 bases between them. Germline V CDR1 and CDR2: SGHDT, YYEEEE.

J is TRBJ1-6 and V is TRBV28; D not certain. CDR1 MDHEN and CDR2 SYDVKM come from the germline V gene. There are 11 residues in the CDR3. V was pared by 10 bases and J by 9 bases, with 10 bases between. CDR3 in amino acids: CATAGVSPLHF. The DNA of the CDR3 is TGTGCCACCGCTGGGGTTTCACCCCTCCACTTT.

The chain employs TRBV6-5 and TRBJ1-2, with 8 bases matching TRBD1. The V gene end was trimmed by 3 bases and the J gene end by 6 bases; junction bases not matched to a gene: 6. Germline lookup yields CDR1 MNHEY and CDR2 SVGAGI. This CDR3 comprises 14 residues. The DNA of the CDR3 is TGTGCCAGCAGTTATCTGACAGGGGCAGATGGCTACACCTTC. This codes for CASSYLTGADGYTF.